A single sample is the source of the 23 T cell receptor beta chains below, sequenced in a study of T-cell memory formation after mild COVID-19. MiXCR, run by TCRdb on the 5' RACE reads, gives a single entry per CDR3 protein. Here the sample spans around 340,000 distinct CDR3 sequences, roughly 21% being singletons. The specimen was PBMCs or a T cell subset sorted from them (not recorded which). All receptors derive from an adult woman who had mild COVID-19 (a few samples of this study predate the infection). Cell type and time point are not known.

The chain uses TRBV12-3 or TRBV12-4 and TRBJ2-1; possible D gene TRBD2, 6 bases. The CDR3 length is 11 residues. V was shortened by 5 bases and J by 10 bases, with 9 bases between the two germline ends. The CDR3 loop reads CASSDRGEQFF. The CDR3 DNA reads TGTGCCAGCAGTGATCGGGGGGAGCAGTTCTTC.

This clonotype was seen a handful of times. V and J are TRBV7-9 and TRBJ1-2; D remains ambiguous. The germline V gene encodes CDR1 SEHNR and CDR2 FQNEAQ (reference sequence). With 4 bases removed from V and 2 bases from J, the gap between germline ends came to 11 bases. The CDR3 spans 14 residues. The CDR3 coding sequence is TGTGCCAGCAGCTCCTCAAATTCGAACTATGGCTACACCTTC. Protein sequence: CASSSSNSNYGYTF.

The chain carries TRBV2 and TRBJ1-6, with TRBD1 identical over 9 bases. Germline V gene data show CDR1 as SNHLY and CDR2 as FYNNEI. The CDR3 has 17 residues. Germline trimming cut 3 bases from V and 7 bases from J; bases unmatched to any gene: 10. As DNA, the CDR3 is TGTGCCAGCAGTGACTATGATTTCGGGACAGGGAATTCACCCCTCCACTTT. Its translation is CASSDYDFGTGNSPLHF.

The chain recombines TRBV7-2 with TRBJ2-7; D is perhaps TRBD2 (6 bases). CDR1 SGHTA and CDR2 FQGNSA come from the germline V gene. Trimming pared 2 bases from V and 3 bases from J, leaving 14 bases between. The CDR3 runs 15 residues. The CDR3 coding sequence is TGTGCCAGCAGCTTATGGGCGGGGCCGGTCTACGAGCAGTACTTC. Amino acid sequence: CASSLWAGPVYEQYF.

The table lists this clonotype with a few counts. The V call is TRBV5-1, the J call TRBJ2-3, with 8 bases matching TRBD1. CDR1 and CDR2 from the germline V gene are SGHRS and YFSETQ. Germline trimming cut 3 bases from V and 4 bases from J; bases unmatched to any gene: 7. CDR3 length: 15 amino acids. CDR3 sequence (DNA): TGCGCCAGCAGCTCCCAGGGGGCAGGACCAGATACGCAGTATTTT. Its protein is CASSSQGAGPDTQYF.

In this sample, this clonotype turned up once. The rearrangement uses TRBV25-1 and TRBJ1-4; D is possibly TRBD1 (6 bases). CDR1 and CDR2 (germline): MGHDK, SYGVNS. The CDR3 has 14 residues. Trimming took off 4 bases at V and 6 bases at J, with 12 bases between the two ends. The CDR3 nucleotides are TGTGCCAGCAGTGGATACAGGGTGGATGAAAAACTGTTTTTT. Protein product: CASSGYRVDEKLFF.

The chain has TRBV12-3 or TRBV12-4 and TRBJ2-1, with 7 positions matching TRBD2. V trimming: 10 bases; J trimming: 7 bases; junction bases outside the gene matches: 10. The CDR3 sequence is 13 residues long. CDR3 DNA: TGTGCCAACATGGGAGGGTTGGTTAATGAGCAGTTCTTC. It yields the protein CANMGGLVNEQFF.

This sequence joins TRBV11-3 and TRBJ2-7; 14 bases match TRBD2. The CDR3 runs 16 residues. Germline V lookup: CDR1 SGHNT, CDR2 YENEEA. V lost 4 bases, J lost 5 bases, and 7 bases stayed unmatched. CDR3 sequence reads: CASSWGLAGEFHEQYF. CDR3 in DNA: TGTGCCAGCAGCTGGGGACTAGCGGGAGAGTTCCACGAGCAGTACTTC.

This clonotype has a handful of counts. The rearrangement links TRBV7-2 to TRBJ1-2; 7 nucleotides line up with TRBD1. J gave up 7 bases and V 6 bases, and 14 bases lay outside the gene matches. Germline assignment: CDR1 SGHTA and CDR2 FQGNSA. The length of the CDR3 is 15 residues. CDR3 nucleotides: TGTGCCAGCAGACTCCAGGGGGGTATGAATAGTGGCTACACCTTC. Amino acids: CASRLQGGMNSGYTF.

This clonotype was counted once. The J gene is TRBJ2-7, the V gene TRBV20-1, with a weak D call TRBD2 (5 bases). V shed 1 base and J shed 2 bases, with 15 bases lying between them. The CDR3 loop spans 15 amino acids. CDR1 and CDR2 from the germline V gene are DFQATT and SNEGSKA (reference sequence). DNA for the CDR3: TGCAGTGCTAGAGCTTACTTGGCGGGCACCTACGAGCAGTACTTC. Its translation: CSARAYLAGTYEQYF.

This clonotype was counted only a few times. This sequence joins TRBV6-1 and TRBJ2-7; TRBD1 might be the D (5 bases). Per the germline V gene, CDR1 is MNHNS and CDR2 is SASEGT. Trimming shortened V by 6 bases and J by 2 bases, and 11 bases separated the two germline ends. The CDR3 length is 13 residues. CDR3 bases: TGTGCCAGCAGCCGACAGAAGACCTACGAGCAGTACTTC. Translation gives CASSRQKTYEQYF.

The chain links TRBV20-1 to TRBJ2-7; TRBD2 is a possible D gene (5 bases). Germline assignment: CDR1 DFQATT and CDR2 SNEGSKA (reference sequence). The CDR3 consists of 15 residues. Trimming pared 3 bases from V and 0 bases from J, leaving 15 bases between. DNA of the CDR3: TGCAGTGCTAGCGACGTAGCGTGGAGCTCCTACGAGCAGTACTTC. Amino acid sequence: CSASDVAWSSYEQYF.

This chain uses TRBV18 with TRBJ2-7, with a tentative D call TRBD2 (5 bases). The CDR3 covers 14 residues. CDR1 and CDR2 (germline): KGHSH, LQKENI. V shed 2 bases and J shed 1 base, with 9 bases lying between them. DNA of the CDR3: TGTGCCAGCTCACCATTGGGCGGGTCCTACGAGCAGTACTTC. Protein: CASSPLGGSYEQYF.

The table lists this clonotype with a few counts. This sequence joins TRBV7-3 and TRBJ2-2; 8 bases match TRBD1. Losses at the gene ends were 5 bases for V and 6 bases for J; bases not matched to a gene: 2. The germline CDR1 and CDR2 sequences are SGHTA and FQGTGA. The CDR3 is made up of 13 amino acids. The CDR3 DNA reads as TGTGCCAGCAGCCCAGGGGGCTCCGGGGAGCTGTTTTTT. Its translation is CASSPGGSGELFF. The full variable domain, rest sourced from reference TRBV7-3 and TRBJ2-2, is GAGVSQTPSNKVTEKGKYVELRCDPISGHTALYWYRQSLGQGPEFLIYFQGTGAADDSGLPNDRFFAVRPEGSVSTLKIQRTERGDSAVYLCASSPGGSGELFFGEGSRLTVL.

The chain combines TRBV9 with TRBJ1-1; D gene unclear. The CDR3 covers 14 residues. V was pared by 4 bases and J by 0 bases, with 10 bases between. CDR1 and CDR2 (germline): SGDLS, YYNGEE. CDR3 coding DNA: TGTGCCAGCAGCAAACAGCCCATGAACACTGAAGCTTTCTTT. Translated, it gives CASSKQPMNTEAFF. The variable domain in full, completed from reference TRBV9 and TRBJ1-1, reads DSGVTQTPKHLITATGQRVTLRCSPRSGDLSVYWYQQSLDQGLQFLIQYYNGEERAKGNILERFSAQQFPDLHSELNLSSLELGDSALYFCASSKQPMNTEAFFGQGTRLTVV.

The gene calls are TRBV24-1 and TRBJ1-2; 11 bases fit TRBD1. This CDR3 contains 15 residues. The ends lost 4 bases at V and 4 bases at J; junction bases unmatched: 4. Germline V gene sequence: CDR1 KGHDR, CDR2 SFDVKD. DNA for the CDR3: TGTGCCACCAGTGACCCGGGACAGGGGGGCTATGGCTACACCTTC. Protein product: CATSDPGQGGYGYTF.

This chain connects TRBV3-1 to TRBJ2-2; 10 bases map to TRBD1. Losses at the gene ends were 0 bases for V and 7 bases for J; bases not matched to a gene: 5. CDR3 length: 16 amino acids. In germline, CDR1 is LGHDT, CDR2 YNNKEL (reference sequence). The CDR3 DNA sequence: TGTGCCAGCAGCCAAGAGACAGGGGGCAGGATCGGGGAGCTGTTTTTT. Its protein is CASSQETGGRIGELFF.

This clonotype was seen only a few times. This chain uses TRBV7-9 with TRBJ2-7; perhaps TRBD1 as D (7 bases). The CDR3 is made up of 15 amino acids. V was shortened by 5 bases and J by 3 bases, with 17 bases between the two germline ends. Germline CDR1 SEHNR, CDR2 FQNEAQ (reference sequence). The CDR3 coding sequence is TGTGCCAGCAGCCCCGGGGCAGGGGGAGGCTACGAGCAGTACTTC. It encodes CASSPGAGGGYEQYF.

V is TRBV20-1 and J is TRBJ2-7; no clear D gene. The CDR3 covers 12 residues. Germline lookup yields CDR1 DFQATT and CDR2 SNEGSKA (reference sequence). Between the trimmed V and J ends, which lost 6 bases and 3 bases, there was a span of 12 bases. Here the CDR3 DNA reads TGCAGTGCGCCGAGCCAGTTCTACGAGCAGTACTTC. Its protein product is CSAPSQFYEQYF.

The V call is TRBV4-1, the J call TRBJ2-5; D is ambiguous. V was shortened by 3 bases and J by 3 bases, with 20 bases between the two germline ends. Germline V lookup: CDR1 MGHRA, CDR2 YSYEKL. The CDR3 contains 17 residues. CDR3 nucleotide sequence: TGCGCCAGCAGCCAGCCACTCAGTGTCTCGTTCGAAGAGACCCAGTACTTC. Protein: CASSQPLSVSFEETQYF.

This clonotype appeared a few times. The V call is TRBV5-1, the J call TRBJ2-1; TRBD2 matches 7 bases. Germline loops: CDR1 SGHRS, CDR2 YFSETQ. The V segment lost 0 bases and the J segment 5 bases; nucleotides outside the gene matches: 5. The CDR3 has 15 residues. This CDR3 is CASSLEVAGHNEQFF. The DNA of the CDR3 is TGCGCCAGCAGCTTGGAGGTAGCGGGTCACAATGAGCAGTTCTTC.

This chain's CDR3 is CSARDRTDRTTNEKLFF. In DNA form, the CDR3 reads TGCAGTGCTAGAGATCGGACGGACCGGACAACTAATGAAAAACTGTTTTTT. The chain is built from TRBV20-1 and TRBJ1-4; D gene ambiguous. CDR1 is DFQATT, CDR2 SNEGSKA, per germline (reference sequence). V lost 0 bases and J lost 0, with 14 bases in between. The CDR3 runs 17 residues.

The genes are TRBV12-3 or TRBV12-4 and TRBJ2-2, with D perhaps matching TRBD1 (6 bases). The CDR3 has 17 residues. V dropped 5 bases and J dropped 0 bases, with 16 bases sitting between them. The DNA for the CDR3 is TGTGCCAGCAGTCCCCATGACAGGCTCGCGAACACCGGGGAGCTGTTTTTT. This encodes CASSPHDRLANTGELFF.